The next 17 T cell receptor beta chains were all read from a single sample in a study of blood T cell repertoires in COVID-19. This table comes from immunoSEQ multiplex PCR, and its TCRdb copy is limited to in-frame clones, with some not included. The sample lists 200,000 to 300,000 clones; just under 85% were seen once. Material for sequencing was peripheral blood. All receptors derive from a man in his fifties with acute or convalescent COVID-19.

The chain recombines TRBV6-8 with TRBJ2-4; a possible D gene is TRBD1 (5 bases). The V and J ends lost 6 bases and 2 bases respectively, with 14 bases between them. The germline gives CDR1 MNHGY, CDR2 SAAAGT. The CDR3 spans 15 residues. This chain's CDR3 is CASRYRGFPKNIQYF. In nucleotides, the CDR3 is TGTGCCAGCAGGTATAGGGGCTTTCCCAAAAACATTCAGTACTTC.

As regards this clone: An end of the junction differs from the germline gene, which may be a read error. J is TRBJ2-1 and V is TRBV7-3; D is perhaps TRBD1 (6 bases). CDR3 length: 11 amino acids. CDR1 and CDR2 from the germline V gene are SGHTA and FQGTGA. The CDR3 reads CASSRDNEQFF. In nucleotides, the CDR3 is TGTGCCAGCAGCAGGGACAATGAACAGTTCTTC.

V and J are TRBV25-1 and TRBJ1-3, with 9 bases that match TRBD1. The germline V gene encodes CDR1 MGHDK and CDR2 SYGVNS. With V trimmed by 8 bases and J by 6 bases, 2 bases remained unmatched. The CDR3 has 12 amino acids. CDR3 sequence: CASGTGLNTIYF. Written as DNA, the CDR3 is TGTGCCAGCGGGACAGGGCTAAACACCATATATTTT.

The gene calls are TRBV3-1 (or the pseudogene TRBV3-2) and TRBJ2-7; TRBD2 agrees at 11 bases. Germline trimming cut 5 bases from V and 2 bases from J; bases unmatched to any gene: 5. Germline-derived CDR1 and CDR2 are LGHDT and YNNKEL (reference sequence). This CDR3 comprises 15 residues. The CDR3 is CASSVVAGGPYEQYF. The CDR3 DNA is TGTGCCAGCAGCGTGGTAGCGGGGGGGCCCTACGAGCAGTACTTC.

The V gene is TRBV4-1, the J gene TRBJ1-2; D may be TRBD1 (6 bases). The CDR3 loop spans 15 amino acids. In germline, CDR1 is MGHRA, CDR2 YSYEKL. Trimming took 0 bases from V and 0 from J, leaving 8 bases between them. The DNA for the CDR3 is TGCGCCAGCAGCCAAGACCAGGGGACTAACTATGGCTACACCTTC. It encodes CASSQDQGTNYGYTF.

This rearrangement joins TRBV10-3 to TRBJ1-3; possibly TRBD1 for D (5 bases). Germline V gene lookup returns CDR1 ENHRY and CDR2 SYGVKD. The CDR3 has 15 amino acids. Trimming cost V 6 bases and J 0 bases, with 12 bases left between them. The CDR3 DNA reads TGTGCCATCAGGGGGCAGGGTTCCTCTGGAAACACCATATATTTT. Protein: CAIRGQGSSGNTIYF.

The chain employs TRBV6-4 and TRBJ2-1; 10 bases fit TRBD2. Trimming cost V 0 bases and J 3 bases; bases outside gene matches: 2. CDR3 length equals 16 residues. From germline, CDR1 is MRHNA and CDR2 SNTAGT. CDR3 protein: CASSDSPSGGYNEQFF. The CDR3 bases are TGTGCCAGCAGTGACTCGCCTAGCGGGGGCTACAATGAGCAGTTCTTC.

This clone was observed once. The chain uses TRBV10-3 and TRBJ1-1, with a tentative D call TRBD1 (5 bases). CDR1 and CDR2 from the germline V gene are ENHRY and SYGVKD. V was pared by 2 bases and J by 5 bases, with 9 bases between. This CDR3 region has 13 residues. Written as DNA, the CDR3 is TGTGCCATCAGTGAGGGTCAGGGAACTGAAGCTTTCTTT. It encodes CAISEGQGTEAFF.

This sequence joins TRBV6-6 and TRBJ1-5; TRBD1 matches 11 bases. The junction had 7 bases not matched to a gene; V was cut back by 2 bases and J by 7 bases. Germline values: CDR1 MNHNY, CDR2 SVGAGI (reference sequence). The CDR3 is 16 amino acids. This CDR3 is CASSYTRTGGTQPQHF. The CDR3 DNA reads TGTGCCAGCAGTTACACCAGGACAGGGGGCACCCAGCCCCAGCATTTT.

The rearrangement uses TRBV5-6 and TRBJ2-7; possibly TRBD2 for D (5 bases). The CDR3 runs to 15 residues. CDR1 and CDR2 (germline): SGHDT, YYEEEE. V dropped 2 bases and J dropped 0 bases, with 12 bases sitting between them. CDR3 bases: TGTGCCAGCAGCTTTAGCCTAGCCTTCTCCTACGAGCAGTACTTC. This codes for CASSFSLAFSYEQYF.

The rearrangement links TRBV19 to TRBJ1-2; TRBD1 might be the D (5 bases). The CDR3 is 16 residues long. V was shortened by 6 bases and J by 0 bases, with 17 bases between the two germline ends. Germline CDR1 reads LNHDA; CDR2 reads SQIVND (reference sequence). In DNA form, the CDR3 reads TGTGCCAGTAGCATAACCGGGGGGAATGCTAACTATGGCTACACCTTC. Translating it yields CASSITGGNANYGYTF.

This clone has only a few counts. The V gene is TRBV24-1, the J gene TRBJ2-3, with 10 bases fitting TRBD2. Looked up from germline, CDR1 is KGHDR and CDR2 is SFDVKD. V gave up 4 bases and J gave up 2 bases; unmatched junction bases: 5. This CDR3 spans 16 amino acids. CDR3 DNA: TGTGCCACCAGTGACGCAGGACTAGCGGCCACAGATACGCAGTATTTT. Its protein is CATSDAGLAATDTQYF.

In this sample, this clone turned up a few times. This chain links TRBV19 with TRBJ1-1, with D perhaps matching TRBD1 (5 bases). The V end was cut by 7 bases, the J end by 5 bases, with 14 bases between. The CDR3 spans 13 residues. The germline V gene encodes CDR1 LNHDA and CDR2 SQIVND (reference sequence). The CDR3 sequence is CASTPNRGTEAFF. CDR3 bases: TGTGCCAGTACCCCAAATCGGGGGACTGAAGCTTTCTTT.

The rearrangement links TRBV20-1 to TRBJ2-7; weak D call: TRBD2 (5 bases). V was pared by 5 bases and J by 3 bases, with 8 bases between. The germline CDR1 and CDR2 sequences are DFQATT and SNEGSKA (reference sequence). The CDR3 spans 11 residues. CDR3 DNA: TGCAGTGCTTGGACTGGCTACGAGCAGTACTTC. Its protein product is CSAWTGYEQYF.

The table lists this clone with a count of one. This chain connects TRBV6-6 to TRBJ2-7; D not resolved. Trimming shortened V by 10 bases and J by 5 bases, and 12 bases separated the two germline ends. The germline CDR1 and CDR2 sequences are MNHNY and SVGAGI (reference sequence). CDR3 length: 11 amino acids. The CDR3 DNA reads as TGTGCCACCGACGACTTCCACGAGCAGTACTTC. Translating gives CATDDFHEQYF.

The chain carries TRBV24-1 and TRBJ1-2; D remains unclear. This CDR3 comprises 12 residues. Germline V gene data show CDR1 as KGHDR and CDR2 as SFDVKD. V lost 7 bases, J lost 9 bases, and 14 bases lay in between. In DNA form, the CDR3 reads TGTGCCACCAGCCAGTCCTCAGGCAGCTACACCTTC. It yields the protein CATSQSSGSYTF.

CDR3 sequence (DNA): TGTGCCAGCAGCGCGTACCGTATCGGAGCGGACGACGGCTACACCTTC. Protein: CASSAYRIGADDGYTF. V usage is TRBV9 and J usage is TRBJ1-2; D not resolved. Germline CDR1 SGDLS, CDR2 YYNGEE. V was shortened by 3 bases and J by 8 bases, with 23 bases between the two germline ends. The CDR3 runs 16 residues.